This T cell receptor beta chain came from a study of CD8+ T cells in alopecia areata (dated by TCRdb to 2016 to 2019). In terms of the full investigation: The study used high-throughput TCRbeta sequencing to examine T cell clonal expansion in alopecia areata, in both the C3H/HeJ mouse model and human patients. Clonality in the scalp was compared among normal scalp (n=4), patchy alopecia areata scalp (n=8), and alopecia totalis/universalis scalp (n=8). On the human side, TCRbeta sequencing was run on scalp tissue and on sorted CD4+ and CD8+ peripheral blood T cells from healthy controls and from alopecia areata patients with either patchy or totalis/universalis disease. TCRbeta CDR3 regions were amplified by immunoSEQ multiplex PCR with 35 Vbeta forward and 13 Jbeta reverse primers. The RNA source kit depended on sample type: the PAXgene miRNA kit for fixed scalp, the miRNeasy kit for PBMCs, and the RNeasy kit for mouse skin.

Library preparation used the immunoSEQ multiplex PCR assay. RNA was extracted from all samples and reverse transcribed into cDNA as template for TCR sequencing. First-strand cDNA was synthesized using SuperScript III with a 2:1 mix of oligo-dT and random hexamers. A synthetic immune receptor repertoire was used to measure amplification bias, and any remaining bias was corrected computationally. The original methods were these. Raw reads were preprocessed to remove errors, and CDR3 was defined according to IMGT conventions as the region from the conserved cysteine to phenylalanine. Clonality was computed as 1 minus the Shannon entropy, with the entropy normalized by log2 of the number of productive unique TCRs. CD4 or CD8 identity of scalp clones was inferred by cross-referencing scalp TCRbeta sequences with sorted blood CD4 and CD8 repertoires. The table comes from immuneACCESS by way of TCRdb, which keeps in-frame sequences with V and J called. Part of the clones is missing from these tables; in studies checked, under half for an unresolved V gene and the rest for unknown reasons. That table gives V, J and clone size, and the DNA gave D and trimming. The sample profile shows about 200,000 clones; roughly 56% of them were found once. The ten largest account for 4% to 6% of the sample.

On this clone: Its antigen is unknown. Per-base quality was not reported, and no clone a single base away is much larger than it.

After PBMCs were isolated by density centrifugation and stained for CD3, CD4 and CD8, a FACSAria was used to sort CD4+ and CD8+ T cells. Scalp biopsies and blood samples were obtained from unaffected controls. Study-level results and caveats: Lesional scalp, especially in alopecia totalis/universalis, showed higher clonality and more expanded CD8+ clones than normal scalp, suggesting antigenic drive. TCR sequences shared between patients were less clear than in mice, possibly partly because of HLA diversity in the patient population. Unlike mouse skin, which is dominated by gammadelta T cells, normal human skin has resident alphabeta T cells that are also sequenced, and this complicates analysis of the scalp TCR repertoire.

The CDR3 sequence holds 15 residues, the cysteine and phenylalanine included. Only the CDR3 DNA stays, 45 bases, in frame from base 1. The CDR1 and CDR2 encoded by the germline V gene are SNHLY and FYNNEI. Clipping removes 3 bases from V and 1 base from J, with 4 as the unmatched junction base count. The rearrangement joined TRBV2 to TRBJ2-3; TRBD2 agrees with 7 junctional bases. The TCR sequence derives from a human donor in good health. Material for sequencing was CD8+ T cells sorted from blood. The nucleotide sequence reads as follows: TGTGCCAGCAGTGATACGGGGGGAGGCACAGATACGCAGTATTTT. Its translation reads: CASSDTGGGTDTQYF.